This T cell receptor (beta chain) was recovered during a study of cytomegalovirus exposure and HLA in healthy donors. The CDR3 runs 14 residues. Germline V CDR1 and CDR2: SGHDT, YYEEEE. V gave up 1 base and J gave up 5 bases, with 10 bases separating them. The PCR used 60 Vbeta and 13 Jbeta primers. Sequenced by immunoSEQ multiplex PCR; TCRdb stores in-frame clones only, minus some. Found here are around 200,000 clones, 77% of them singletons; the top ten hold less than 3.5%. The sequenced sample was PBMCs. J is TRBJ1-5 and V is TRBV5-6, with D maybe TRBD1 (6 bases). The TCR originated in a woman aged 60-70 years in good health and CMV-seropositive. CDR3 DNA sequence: TGTGCCAGCAGCTTGATAGGGGGTGATCAGCCCCAGCATTTT. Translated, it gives CASSLIGGDQPQHF.